This T cell receptor (beta chain) was identified during a study of cytomegalovirus exposure and HLA in healthy donors. Study observations and caveats: TCR beta V- and J-gene trimming, according to a later analysis, was linked to a missense DCLRE1C variant. Reported performance of the classifier showed diagnosis of cytomegalovirus status with high specificity and sensitivity. Associated with HLA alleles at 0.05 false discovery rate in a later analysis were fewer than 20,000 TCR beta sequences.

This clone was seen a few times. The antigen is not known. V lost 5 bases to trimming and J lost 2 bases, with 16 bases between them. This CDR3 comprises 15 residues. Germline CDR1 is GTSNPN and CDR2 is SVGIG (reference sequence). PCR amplification relied on 60 Vbeta primers (plus 13 Jbeta primers). Method: immunoSEQ multiplex PCR; TCRdb's copy keeps in-frame clones and lacks some. The data contain 100,000 to 150,000 clones, around 8.5% of them singletons. The sequenced sample was PBMCs. The chain recombines TRBV30 with TRBJ2-1; a possible D gene is TRBD2 (6 bases). The source of this sequence is a middle-aged man in good health and CMV-seronegative. The DNA of the CDR3 is TGTGCCTGGTTAAGGGACTTTACTACCTACAATGAGCAGTTCTTC. This translates into CAWLRDFTTYNEQFF.